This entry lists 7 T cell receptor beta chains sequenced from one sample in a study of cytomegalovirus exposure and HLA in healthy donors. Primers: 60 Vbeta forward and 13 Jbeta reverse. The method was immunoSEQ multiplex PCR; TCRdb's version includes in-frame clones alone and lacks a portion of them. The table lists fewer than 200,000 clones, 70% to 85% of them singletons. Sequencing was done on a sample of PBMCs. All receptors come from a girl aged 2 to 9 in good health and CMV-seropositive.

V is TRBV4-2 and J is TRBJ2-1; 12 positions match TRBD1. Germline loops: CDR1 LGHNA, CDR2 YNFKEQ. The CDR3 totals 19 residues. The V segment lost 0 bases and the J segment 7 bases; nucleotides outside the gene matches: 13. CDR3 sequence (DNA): TGTGCCAGCAGCCAAGAGAGGTCCCTCCCGGGACAGGGGGCGAATGAGCAGTTCTTC. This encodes CASSQERSLPGQGANEQFF.

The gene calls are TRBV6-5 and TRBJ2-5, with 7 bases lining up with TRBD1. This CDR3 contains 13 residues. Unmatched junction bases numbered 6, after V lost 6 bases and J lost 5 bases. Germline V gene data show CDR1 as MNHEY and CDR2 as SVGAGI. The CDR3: CASRKQGQETQYF. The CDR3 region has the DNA TGTGCCAGCAGAAAACAGGGGCAGGAGACCCAGTACTTC.

CDR3 DNA sequence: TGTGCCAGCAGCTTGGTACCAGGGGATAATGGCTACACCTTC. Translating it yields CASSLVPGDNGYTF. This sequence joins TRBV5-5 and TRBJ1-2, with D perhaps matching TRBD1 (6 bases). The CDR3 runs to 14 residues. Germline V lookup: CDR1 SGHKS, CDR2 YYEKEE (reference sequence). The germline V and J ends were trimmed by 0 bases and 6 bases, with 12 bases remaining between them.

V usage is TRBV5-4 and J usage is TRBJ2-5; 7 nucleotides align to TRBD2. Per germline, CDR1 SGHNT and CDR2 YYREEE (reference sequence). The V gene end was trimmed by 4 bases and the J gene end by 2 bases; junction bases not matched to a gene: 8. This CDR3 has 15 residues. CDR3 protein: CASSSSKRGQETQYF. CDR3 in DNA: TGTGCCAGCAGCAGTTCTAAGCGGGGACAAGAGACCCAGTACTTC.

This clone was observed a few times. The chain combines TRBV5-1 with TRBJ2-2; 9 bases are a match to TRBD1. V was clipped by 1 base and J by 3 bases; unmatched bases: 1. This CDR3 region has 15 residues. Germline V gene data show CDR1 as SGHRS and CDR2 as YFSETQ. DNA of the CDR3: TGCGCCAGCAGCTTGAGGACAGGGGACACCGGGGAGCTGTTTTTT. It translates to CASSLRTGDTGELFF.

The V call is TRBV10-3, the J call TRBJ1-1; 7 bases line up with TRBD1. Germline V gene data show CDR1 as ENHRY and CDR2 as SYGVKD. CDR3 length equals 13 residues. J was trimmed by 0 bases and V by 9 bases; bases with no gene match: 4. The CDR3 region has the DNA TGTGCCATACAGGGACAGCTGAACACTGAAGCTTTCTTT. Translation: CAIQGQLNTEAFF.

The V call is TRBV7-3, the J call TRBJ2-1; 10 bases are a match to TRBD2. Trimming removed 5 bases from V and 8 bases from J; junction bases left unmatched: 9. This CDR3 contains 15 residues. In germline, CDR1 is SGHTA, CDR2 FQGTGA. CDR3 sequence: CASSPLAGALHEQFF. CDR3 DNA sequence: TGTGCCAGCAGCCCCCTAGCGGGGGCTCTTCATGAGCAGTTCTTC.